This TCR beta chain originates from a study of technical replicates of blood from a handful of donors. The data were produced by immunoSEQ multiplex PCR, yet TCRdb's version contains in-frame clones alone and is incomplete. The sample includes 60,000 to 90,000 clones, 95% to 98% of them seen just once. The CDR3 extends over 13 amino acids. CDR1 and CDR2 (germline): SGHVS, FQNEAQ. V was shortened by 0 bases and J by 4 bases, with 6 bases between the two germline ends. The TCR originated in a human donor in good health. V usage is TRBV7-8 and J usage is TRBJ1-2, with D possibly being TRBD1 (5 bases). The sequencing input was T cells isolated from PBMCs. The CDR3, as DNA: TGTGCCAGCAGCTTAGCCAGGGCCTATGGCTACACCTTC. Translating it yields CASSLARAYGYTF.